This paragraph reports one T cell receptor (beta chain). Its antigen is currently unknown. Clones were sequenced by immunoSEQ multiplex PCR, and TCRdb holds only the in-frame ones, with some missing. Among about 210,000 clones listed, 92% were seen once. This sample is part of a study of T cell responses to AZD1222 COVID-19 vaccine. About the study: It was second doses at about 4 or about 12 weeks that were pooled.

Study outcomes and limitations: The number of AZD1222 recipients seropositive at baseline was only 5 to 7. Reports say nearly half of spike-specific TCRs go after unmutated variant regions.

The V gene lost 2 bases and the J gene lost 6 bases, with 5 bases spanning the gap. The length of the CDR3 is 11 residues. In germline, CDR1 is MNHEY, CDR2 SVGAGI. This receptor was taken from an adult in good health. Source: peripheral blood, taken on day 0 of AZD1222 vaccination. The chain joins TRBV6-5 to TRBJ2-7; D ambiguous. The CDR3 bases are TGTGCCAGCAGTTACGGTCCCGAGCAGTACTTC. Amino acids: CASSYGPEQYF.